The entry that follows covers one TCR beta chain sequence. Its antigen is undetermined. This sample is drawn from a study of shared clonotypes between healthy human individuals. An assay was performed, and its level was deep. The material for each subset, its genomic DNA, was split evenly across several immunoSEQ plates. Produced via immunoSEQ multiplex PCR; TCRdb's table is partial and in-frame only. This table has some 2.1 million clones, 93% appearing once. Whole-study results and caveats: The study sampled only blood, and tissue repertoires likely differ.

This CDR3 region has 15 residues. Germline CDR1 and CDR2: MNHEY and SMNVEV (reference sequence). V shed 0 bases, J shed 2 bases, and the junction held 4 bases outside the gene matches. CD8 cells classed as naive were CD45RO-negative and positively selected for CCR7, excluding terminally differentiated effector memory CD45RA+ cells. The sequence was collected from a man between 18 and 29 years old in good health. Some clones in this sample may be carry-over from other donors' samples. This chain uses TRBV27 with TRBJ2-7, with 7 bases identical to TRBD2. The specimen was naive CD8+ T cells from PBMCs. CDR3 in amino acids: CASSLSLANTYEQYF. In DNA form, the CDR3 reads TGTGCCAGCAGTTTATCACTAGCGAACACCTACGAGCAGTACTTC.